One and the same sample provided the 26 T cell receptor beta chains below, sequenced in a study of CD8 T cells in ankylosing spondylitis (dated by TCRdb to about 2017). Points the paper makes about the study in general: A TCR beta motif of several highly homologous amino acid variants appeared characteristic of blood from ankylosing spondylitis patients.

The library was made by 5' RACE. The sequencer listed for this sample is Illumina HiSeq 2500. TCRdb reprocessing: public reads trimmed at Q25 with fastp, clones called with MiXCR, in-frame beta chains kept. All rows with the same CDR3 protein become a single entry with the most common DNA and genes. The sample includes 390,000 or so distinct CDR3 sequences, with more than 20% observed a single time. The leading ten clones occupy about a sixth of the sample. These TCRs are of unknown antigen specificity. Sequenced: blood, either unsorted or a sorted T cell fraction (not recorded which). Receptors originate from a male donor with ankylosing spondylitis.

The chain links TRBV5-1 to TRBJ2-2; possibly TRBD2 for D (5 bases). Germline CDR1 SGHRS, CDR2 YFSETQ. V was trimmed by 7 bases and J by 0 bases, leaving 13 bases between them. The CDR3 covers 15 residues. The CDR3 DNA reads TGCGCCAGCGCGGGTGACATGACGAACACCGGGGAGCTGTTTTTT. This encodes CASAGDMTNTGELFF.

The CDR3 is CASSLGPSGVTYEQYF. The CDR3 nucleotides are TGCGCCAGCAGCTTGGGTCCTAGCGGAGTGACCTACGAGCAGTACTTC. This sequence joins TRBV5-1 and TRBJ2-7; 7 nucleotides line up with TRBD2. The CDR3 is 16 residues long. The V gene's germline CDR1 is SGHRS and CDR2 YFSETQ. V dropped 0 bases and J dropped 2; count of bases not matched to a gene: 8.

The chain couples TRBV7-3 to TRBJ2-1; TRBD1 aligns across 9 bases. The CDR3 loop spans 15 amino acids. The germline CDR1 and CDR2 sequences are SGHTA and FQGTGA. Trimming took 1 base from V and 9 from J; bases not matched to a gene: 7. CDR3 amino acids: CASSLMDRGLGEQFF. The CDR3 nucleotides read TGTGCCAGCAGCTTAATGGACAGGGGCTTAGGTGAGCAGTTCTTC.

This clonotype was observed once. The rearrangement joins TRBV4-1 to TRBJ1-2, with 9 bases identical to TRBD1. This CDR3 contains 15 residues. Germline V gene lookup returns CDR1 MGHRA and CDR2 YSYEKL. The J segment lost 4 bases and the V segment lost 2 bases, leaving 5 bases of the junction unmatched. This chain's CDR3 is CASSQTGGEAYGYTF. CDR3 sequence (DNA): TGCGCCAGCAGCCAAACAGGGGGCGAGGCCTATGGCTACACCTTC.

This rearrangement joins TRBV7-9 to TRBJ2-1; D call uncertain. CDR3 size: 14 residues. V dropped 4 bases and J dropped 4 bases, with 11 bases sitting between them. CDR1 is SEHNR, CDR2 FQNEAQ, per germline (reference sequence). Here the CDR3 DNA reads TGTGCCAGCAGCTACCCATTAGGGTACAATGAGCAGTTCTTC. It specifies CASSYPLGYNEQFF. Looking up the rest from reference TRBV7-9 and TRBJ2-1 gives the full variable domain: DTGVSQNPRHKITKRGQNVTFRCDPISEHNRLYWYRQTLGQGPEFLTYFQNEAQLEKSRLLSDRFSAERPKGSFSTLEIQRTEQGDSAMYLCASSYPLGYNEQFFGPGTRLTVL.

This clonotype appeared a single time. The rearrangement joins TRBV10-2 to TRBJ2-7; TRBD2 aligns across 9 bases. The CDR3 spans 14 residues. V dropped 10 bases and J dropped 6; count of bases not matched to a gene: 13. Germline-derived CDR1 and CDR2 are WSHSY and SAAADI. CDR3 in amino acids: CATTPAGGRAEQYF. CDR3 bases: TGCGCCACCACCCCCGCTGGCGGGAGGGCCGAGCAGTACTTC.

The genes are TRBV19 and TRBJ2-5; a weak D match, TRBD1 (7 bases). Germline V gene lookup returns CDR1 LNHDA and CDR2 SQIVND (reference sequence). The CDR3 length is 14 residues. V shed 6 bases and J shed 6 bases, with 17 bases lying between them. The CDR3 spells CASRTTGEVQTQYF. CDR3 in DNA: TGTGCCAGTAGGACCACAGGGGAGGTGCAGACCCAGTACTTC.

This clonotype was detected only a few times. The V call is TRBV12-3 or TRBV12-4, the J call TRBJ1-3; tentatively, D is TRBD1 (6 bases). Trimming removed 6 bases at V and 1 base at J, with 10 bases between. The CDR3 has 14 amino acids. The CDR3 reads CASRLQGSGNTIYF. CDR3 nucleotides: TGTGCCAGCAGGTTACAGGGATCTGGAAACACCATATATTTT.

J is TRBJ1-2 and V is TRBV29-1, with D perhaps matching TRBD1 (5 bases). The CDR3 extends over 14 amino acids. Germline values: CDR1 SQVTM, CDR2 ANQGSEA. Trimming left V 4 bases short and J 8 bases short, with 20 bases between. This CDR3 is CSVGGTEFLSGYTF. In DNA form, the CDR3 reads TGCAGCGTTGGAGGGACGGAGTTTCTCTCGGGCTACACCTTC.

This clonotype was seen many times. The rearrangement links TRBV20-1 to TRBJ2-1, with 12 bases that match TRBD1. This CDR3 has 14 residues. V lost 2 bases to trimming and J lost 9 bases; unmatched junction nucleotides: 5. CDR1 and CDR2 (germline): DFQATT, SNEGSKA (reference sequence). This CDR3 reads CSARTGTGGGEQFF. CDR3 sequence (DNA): TGCAGTGCTAGAACCGGGACAGGGGGCGGTGAGCAGTTCTTC.

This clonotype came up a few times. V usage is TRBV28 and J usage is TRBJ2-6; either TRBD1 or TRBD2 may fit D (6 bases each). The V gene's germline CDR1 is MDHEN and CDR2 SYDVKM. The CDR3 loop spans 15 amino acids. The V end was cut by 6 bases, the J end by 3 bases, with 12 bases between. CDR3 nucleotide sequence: TGTGCCAGCAGCTTAGGGGGGCATGGGGCCAACGTCCTGACTTTC. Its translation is CASSLGGHGANVLTF.

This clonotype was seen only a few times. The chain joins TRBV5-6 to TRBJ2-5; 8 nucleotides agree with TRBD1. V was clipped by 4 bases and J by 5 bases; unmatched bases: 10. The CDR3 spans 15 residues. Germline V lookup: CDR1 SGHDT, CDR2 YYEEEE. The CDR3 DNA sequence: TGTGCCAGCAGCGGGACAGGACAGGGCGGGGAGACCCAGTACTTC. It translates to CASSGTGQGGETQYF. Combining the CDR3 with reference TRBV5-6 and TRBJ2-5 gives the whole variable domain DAGVTQSPTHLIKTRGQQVTLRCSPKSGHDTVSWYQQALGQGPQFIFQYYEEEERQRGNFPDRFSGHQFPNYSSELNVNALLLGDSALYLCASSGTGQGGETQYFGPGTRLLVL.

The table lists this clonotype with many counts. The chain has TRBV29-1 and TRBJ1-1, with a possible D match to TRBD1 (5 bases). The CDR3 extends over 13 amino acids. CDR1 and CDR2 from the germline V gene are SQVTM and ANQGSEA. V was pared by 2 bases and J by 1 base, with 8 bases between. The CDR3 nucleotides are TGCAGCGTTGAAACGGGGGAGAACACTGAAGCTTTCTTT. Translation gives CSVETGENTEAFF. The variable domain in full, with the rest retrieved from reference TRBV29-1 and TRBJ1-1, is SAVISQKPSRDICQRGTSLTIQCQVDSQVTMMFWYRQQPGQSLTLIATANQGSEATYESGFVIDKFPISRPNLTFSTLTVSNMSPEDSSIYLCSVETGENTEAFFGQGTRLTVV.

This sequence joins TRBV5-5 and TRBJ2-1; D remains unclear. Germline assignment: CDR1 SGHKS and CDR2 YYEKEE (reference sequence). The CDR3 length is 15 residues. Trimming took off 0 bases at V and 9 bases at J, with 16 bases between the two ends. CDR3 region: CASSLVLVSFSEQFF. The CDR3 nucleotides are TGTGCCAGCAGCTTGGTGTTGGTGTCCTTCAGTGAGCAGTTCTTC.

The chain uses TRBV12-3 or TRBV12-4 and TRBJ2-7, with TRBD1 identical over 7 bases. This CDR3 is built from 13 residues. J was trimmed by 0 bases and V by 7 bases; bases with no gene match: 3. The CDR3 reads CASKGGTSYEQYF. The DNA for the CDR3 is TGTGCCAGCAAAGGGGGCACCTCCTACGAGCAGTACTTC.

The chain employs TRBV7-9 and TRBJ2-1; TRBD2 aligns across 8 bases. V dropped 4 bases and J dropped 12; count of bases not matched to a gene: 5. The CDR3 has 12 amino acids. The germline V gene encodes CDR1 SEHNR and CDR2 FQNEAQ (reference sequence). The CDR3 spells CASSWIAGRQFF. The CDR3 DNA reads TGTGCCAGCAGCTGGATAGCGGGGCGGCAGTTCTTC. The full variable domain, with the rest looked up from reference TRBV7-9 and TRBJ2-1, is DTGVSQNPRHKITKRGQNVTFRCDPISEHNRLYWYRQTLGQGPEFLTYFQNEAQLEKSRLLSDRFSAERPKGSFSTLEIQRTEQGDSAMYLCASSWIAGRQFFGPGTRLTVL.

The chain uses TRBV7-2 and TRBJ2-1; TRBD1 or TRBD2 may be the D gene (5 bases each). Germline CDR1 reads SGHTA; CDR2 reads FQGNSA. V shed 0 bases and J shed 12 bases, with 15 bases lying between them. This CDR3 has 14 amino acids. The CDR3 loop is CASSLASRGRGQFF. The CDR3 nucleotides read TGTGCCAGCAGCTTAGCGTCCCGGGGACGGGGGCAGTTCTTC.

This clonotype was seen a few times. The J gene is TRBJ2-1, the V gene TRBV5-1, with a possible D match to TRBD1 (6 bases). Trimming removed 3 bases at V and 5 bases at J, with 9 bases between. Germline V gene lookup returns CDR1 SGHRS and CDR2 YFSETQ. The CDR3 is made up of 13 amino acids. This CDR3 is CASSWTANNEQFF. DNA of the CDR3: TGCGCCAGCAGCTGGACAGCGAACAATGAGCAGTTCTTC.

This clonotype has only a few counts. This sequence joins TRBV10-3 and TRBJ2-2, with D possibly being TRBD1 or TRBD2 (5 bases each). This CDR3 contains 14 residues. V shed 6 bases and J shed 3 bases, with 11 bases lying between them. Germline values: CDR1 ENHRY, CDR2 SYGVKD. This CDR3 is CAIRFQGDTGELFF. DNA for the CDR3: TGTGCCATCAGGTTCCAGGGAGACACCGGGGAGCTGTTTTTT.

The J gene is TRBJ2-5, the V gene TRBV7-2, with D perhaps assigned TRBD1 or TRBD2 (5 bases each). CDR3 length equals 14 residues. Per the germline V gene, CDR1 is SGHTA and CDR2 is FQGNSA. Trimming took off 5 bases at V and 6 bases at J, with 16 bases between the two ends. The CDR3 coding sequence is TGTGCCAGCAGCCAAACCGGGGCTCGACAGACCCAGTACTTC. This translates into CASSQTGARQTQYF.

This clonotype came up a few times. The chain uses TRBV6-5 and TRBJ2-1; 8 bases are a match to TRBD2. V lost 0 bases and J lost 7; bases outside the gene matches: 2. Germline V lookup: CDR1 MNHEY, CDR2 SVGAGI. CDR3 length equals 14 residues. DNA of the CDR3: TGTGCCAGCAGTTACTCGGAGCGGGAGAATGAGCAGTTCTTC. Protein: CASSYSERENEQFF.

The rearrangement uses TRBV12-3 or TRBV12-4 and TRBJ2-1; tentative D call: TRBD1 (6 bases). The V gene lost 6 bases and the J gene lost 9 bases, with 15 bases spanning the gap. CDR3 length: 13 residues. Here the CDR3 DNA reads TGTGCCAGCAGCCCACCAGGGGACGGTGAGCAGTTCTTC. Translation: CASSPPGDGEQFF.

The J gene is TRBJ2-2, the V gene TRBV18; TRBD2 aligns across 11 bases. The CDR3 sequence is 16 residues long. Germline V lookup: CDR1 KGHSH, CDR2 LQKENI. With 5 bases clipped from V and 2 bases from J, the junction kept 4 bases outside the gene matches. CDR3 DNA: TGTGCCAGCTCATGGACTAGCGGGCCTAACACCGGGGAGCTGTTTTTT. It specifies CASSWTSGPNTGELFF.

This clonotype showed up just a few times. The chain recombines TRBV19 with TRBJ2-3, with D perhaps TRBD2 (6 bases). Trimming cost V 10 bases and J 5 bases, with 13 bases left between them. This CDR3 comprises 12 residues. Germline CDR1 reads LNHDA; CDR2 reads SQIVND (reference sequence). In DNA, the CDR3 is TGTGCCACCAAGGAGGGTGGAGATACGCAGTATTTT. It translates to CATKEGGDTQYF.

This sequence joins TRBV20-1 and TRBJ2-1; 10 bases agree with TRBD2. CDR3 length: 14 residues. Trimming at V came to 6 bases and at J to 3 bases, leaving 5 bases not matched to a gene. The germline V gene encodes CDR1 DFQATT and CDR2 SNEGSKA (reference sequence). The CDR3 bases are TGCAGTGCAAGCGGGAGGGCCGGCTACAATGAGCAGTTCTTC. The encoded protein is CSASGRAGYNEQFF.

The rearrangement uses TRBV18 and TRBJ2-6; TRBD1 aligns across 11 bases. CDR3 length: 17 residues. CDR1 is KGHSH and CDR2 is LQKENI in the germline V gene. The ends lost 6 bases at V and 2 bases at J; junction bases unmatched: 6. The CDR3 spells CASSGQGAIAGANVLTF. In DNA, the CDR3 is TGTGCCAGCTCCGGACAGGGGGCGATAGCTGGGGCCAACGTCCTGACTTTC.